This T cell receptor beta chain was documented in a study of blood T cell repertoires in COVID-19 (dated by TCRdb to 2020 to 2022). About the study as a whole: Collaborator samples came from the United States, Italy and Spain and covered acute and convalescent phases of COVID-19. Where available, HLA class I and class II types were obtained from metadata supplied by the sample provider rather than from assay-based typing. The prospective study material was composed of cDNA or gDNA derived from T cells, B-cell-depleted T cells, or PBMCs. Nearly every sample came with metadata listing a de-identified subject ID, COVID-19 status, age in years and sex. Samples came from the ongoing ImmuneRACE study (first 160 participants) plus 1,254 subjects from 6 global collaborators. Subjects who had been exposed to COVID-19, were actively infected with it, or had recovered from it provided the deeply sampled blood TCRbeta repertoires that made up the dataset. The repertoires were made available in a free public database intended to serve as a resource for research on the immune response to SARS-CoV-2. General study outcomes and caveats: The quantity of clinical and demographic metadata differed by source and by participant and was supplied without curation.

Participants in the prospective study were enrolled through a virtual design, were aged about 18 to 100 years, and lived in 24 United States geographic areas. In the prospective study, participants were assigned to cohorts based on the clinical history participants reported in a screening survey and a study questionnaire. Exposed participants had been in contact, within 2 weeks of entering the study, with a person who had a PCR-confirmed or clinician-diagnosed case of COVID-19. In the prospective study, whole blood, serum and a nasopharyngeal or oropharyngeal swab were collected from each participant by mobile phlebotomists. Participants in the prospective study had the option to provide additional blood draws and questionnaires over an approximately 2-month period. Prospective study blood samples were shipped either frozen or at room temperature before DNA extraction. V and J are truncated by 0 bases and 1 base respectively, leaving an intervening sequence of 10 bases. The CDR3 measures 16 amino acids from cysteine to phenylalanine. CDR3 DNA is the only sequence kept; it has 48 bases, read in frame from the first base. In the germline V gene, CDR1 corresponds to MNHEY and CDR2 to SVGAGI.

On this clone itself: Its binding antigen is unknown. Nothing much larger sits one base from this clone, and base qualities are not available.

TCRbeta CDR3 regions were amplified from genomic DNA by means of the immunoSEQ Assay, a bias-controlled multiplex PCR. As for how the authors treated the data: The number of nucleated cells in each sample was estimated by amplification of reference gene primers within the assay. Sequence reads were collapsed and filtered to measure the absolute abundance of every unique TCRbeta CDR3 rearrangement. For each sample, productive Simpson clonality was calculated as the square root of Simpson's diversity index across productive rearrangements. The table was pulled from immuneACCESS by TCRdb, which kept in-frame rearrangements only. Such tables lose some clones; where checked, under half of the loss comes from unresolved V genes, and the rest has no known cause. V and J calls and clone size are as listed in that table; D and trimming were resolved from the DNA. This sample has roughly 200,000 clones in its table, and 75% to 90% of those were observed once. The ten largest clones take up around 4% of the sample.

The sequence derives from a woman aged 25 to 39 who had been exposed to COVID-19. Specimen: PBMCs or T cells enriched from blood (not recorded which). Rearrangement joined TRBV6-5 to TRBJ2-1; TRBD1 is possibly the D segment (6 matching bases). The CDR3 protein sequence reads: CASSYSHRVSYNEQFF. The DNA sequence is TGTGCCAGCAGTTACTCGCACAGGGTATCCTACAATGAGCAGTTCTTC.